This TCR beta chain was identified during a study of vaccination and CD4 T cells after COVID-19. Study background: Post-vaccine sample collection happened at a median of approximately 77 days after dose two, ranging 14 to 241. The cells in question were stimulated using overlapping spike peptides derived from SARS-CoV-2, HCoV-NL63, HCoV-OC43 and HCoV-229E.

Indicated treatment: 10-day PBMC culture with coronavirus spike peptide pools or control peptides (ViraFEST assay). During the years 2011-2018, before the COVID-19 pandemic, the unexposed donor's CD4+ T cells were collected. This clonotype was observed a few times. What it binds is unknown. The Oncomine TCR Beta short-read assay generated sequence data from the DNA of cultured CD4+ T cells. TCRdb passed the PCR reads through MiXCR, listing each CDR3 protein once. This sample has about 9,800 distinct CDR3 sequences, with 30% to 40% found just once. Sequencing was carried out using CD4+ T cells from blood, cultured in vitro. The receptor was derived from a human donor in good health.

This CDR3 is CATSEGQTPLETQYF. The CDR3 DNA reads as TGTGCCACCAGTGAAGGCCAAACCCCCTTAGAGACCCAGTACTTC. The chain is built from TRBV24-1 and TRBJ2-5; D ambiguous. V was trimmed by 4 bases and J by 4 bases, leaving 15 bases between them. The CDR3 has 15 amino acids. The germline V gene encodes CDR1 KGHDR and CDR2 SFDVKD.